These 27 T cell receptor beta chains came from one sample sequenced in a study of patients and donors after allogeneic stem cell transplantation. Using its own MiXCR run on the RT-PCR reads, TCRdb lists one record per CDR3 protein. In the table there are under 200,000 distinct CDR3 sequences, over 25% of which are singletons. Material for sequencing was blood, either unsorted or a sorted T cell fraction (not recorded which). The receptors come from a human donor who was either an allogeneic HSCT recipient or a stem cell or donor lymphocyte infusion donor (not recorded which). It is not recorded whose cells these are; they may come from a transplant donor.

This clonotype was observed a handful of times. The chain's CDR3 is CASSRESSSYNEQFF. CDR3 DNA sequence: TGTGCCAGCAGCCGGGAGAGCAGCTCCTACAATGAGCAGTTCTTC. The rearrangement joins TRBV9 to TRBJ2-1; D is possibly TRBD2 (6 bases). The CDR3 consists of 15 residues. Germline V CDR1 and CDR2: SGDLS, YYNGEE. Trimming left V 4 bases short and J 0 bases short, with 11 bases between.

There are a few counts of this clonotype. The chain employs TRBV20-1 and TRBJ2-1; 10 nucleotides agree with TRBD2. CDR3 length: 15 amino acids. The junction had 8 bases not matched to a gene; V was cut back by 6 bases and J by 3 bases. Germline V gene data show CDR1 as DFQATT and CDR2 as SNEGSKA (reference sequence). The CDR3 DNA sequence: TGCAGTGCCCCGACCGGGACTAGCGACTACAATGAGCAGTTCTTC. It yields the protein CSAPTGTSDYNEQFF.

In its sample, this clonotype was seen many times. The genes are TRBV3-1 and TRBJ1-1; no reliable D call. There are 15 residues in the CDR3. Trimming left V 0 bases short and J 1 base short, with 9 bases between. Germline lookup yields CDR1 LGHDT and CDR2 YNNKEL (reference sequence). The CDR3 nucleotides read TGTGCCAGCAGCCAAGATGGTTCCGGGAACACTGAAGCTTTCTTT. Translating gives CASSQDGSGNTEAFF. The full variable domain, in which reference TRBV3-1 and TRBJ1-1 provide the parts outside the CDR3, is DTAVSQTPKYLVTQMGNDKSIKCEQNLGHDTMYWYKQDSKKFLKIMFSYNNKELIINETVPNRFSPKSPDKAHLNLHINSLELGDSAVYFCASSQDGSGNTEAFFGQGTRLTVV.

This clonotype showed up just a few times. The chain employs TRBV20-1 and TRBJ1-5; the D is unclear. Germline assignment: CDR1 DFQATT and CDR2 SNEGSKA (reference sequence). The CDR3 covers 14 residues. For the CDR3, the DNA is TGCAGGGGCTGGGGAGGGATTAGCAATCAGCCCCAGCATTTT. This translates into CRGWGGISNQPQHF.

The chain links TRBV5-6 to TRBJ2-7, with 8 bases fitting TRBD1. Germline values: CDR1 SGHDT, CDR2 YYEEEE. Trimming cost V 4 bases and J 4 bases; bases outside gene matches: 7. CDR3 length: 14 amino acids. The CDR3 protein is CASSLPDREYEQYF. The CDR3 DNA reads as TGTGCCAGCAGCCTTCCGGACAGGGAATACGAGCAGTACTTC.

There are many counts of this clonotype. The V and J genes are TRBV18 and TRBJ1-5, with no clear D. V lost 0 bases and J 0 bases, leaving 3 bases between the germline ends. CDR3 length: 14 residues. Germline assignment: CDR1 KGHSH and CDR2 LQKENI. Here the CDR3 DNA reads TGTGCCAGCTCACCACCCTATAGCAATCAGCCCCAGCATTTT. It specifies CASSPPYSNQPQHF.

This clonotype was detected a few times. The V call is TRBV10-3, the J call TRBJ2-5; TRBD1 agrees at 10 bases. CDR1 and CDR2 from the germline V gene are ENHRY and SYGVKD. Losses at the gene ends were 4 bases for V and 5 bases for J; bases not matched to a gene: 10. The CDR3 is made up of 16 amino acids. The CDR3 is CAISAPGQGFRETQYF. The DNA for the CDR3 is TGTGCCATCAGTGCCCCGGGACAGGGGTTCAGGGAGACCCAGTACTTC.

This clonotype has just one count. The chain carries TRBV4-3 and TRBJ2-7; 7 nucleotides align to TRBD2. This CDR3 comprises 14 residues. Germline values: CDR1 LGHNA, CDR2 YSLEER. V lost 0 bases and J lost 4; bases outside the gene matches: 3. This CDR3 is CASSQDGRGYEQYF. CDR3 DNA sequence: TGCGCCAGCAGCCAAGATGGGAGGGGTTACGAGCAGTACTTC.

CDR3 in DNA: TGTGCCAGCAGCCAAGGGTCGGGGGGGCCCTACGAGCAGTACTTC. Translation gives CASSQGSGGPYEQYF. The chain recombines TRBV3-1 with TRBJ2-7; 8 bases are shared with TRBD2. CDR1 and CDR2 from the germline V gene are LGHDT and YNNKEL (reference sequence). The CDR3 runs to 15 residues. The junction had 4 bases not matched to a gene; V was cut back by 1 base and J by 2 bases.

This clonotype was counted ten times or more. This chain uses TRBV10-3 with TRBJ1-2, with TRBD1 matching 8 bases. V lost 6 bases and J lost 0; bases outside the gene matches: 6. Germline V gene lookup returns CDR1 ENHRY and CDR2 SYGVKD. CDR3 length equals 15 residues. CDR3 sequence: CAISLRTGTNYGYTF. In DNA, the CDR3 is TGTGCCATCAGCCTTAGGACAGGGACTAACTATGGCTACACCTTC.

This clonotype came up once. The V and J genes are TRBV15 and TRBJ2-1; possible D gene TRBD2, 5 bases. Trimming left V 0 bases short and J 12 bases short, with 15 bases between. The length of the CDR3 is 14 residues. Germline assignment: CDR1 LNHNV and CDR2 YYDKDF (reference sequence). CDR3 residues: CATSRDLGSLLQFF. CDR3 DNA: TGTGCCACCAGCAGAGATTTAGGGAGCTTGTTGCAGTTCTTC.

The sample holds one count of this clonotype. DNA of the CDR3: TGTGCCAGCAGCTTAGAACCTCGGACTAGCGGGAGAAATTACAATGAGCAGTTCTTC. Translating gives CASSLEPRTSGRNYNEQFF. The rearrangement links TRBV7-8 to TRBJ2-1, with TRBD2 matching 13 bases. The CDR3 runs to 19 residues. The germline V gene encodes CDR1 SGHVS and CDR2 FQNEAQ. After removal of 1 base from V and 4 bases from J, the junction contained 10 bases not matched to a gene.

The sample holds a few counts of this clonotype. This chain joins TRBV19 and TRBJ2-3; 7 bases are a match to TRBD2. Germline V gene sequence: CDR1 LNHDA, CDR2 SQIVND (reference sequence). This CDR3 has 16 amino acids. V lost 4 bases to trimming and J lost 4 bases; unmatched junction nucleotides: 11. CDR3 residues: CASSTPSTGGPDTQYF. CDR3 coding DNA: TGTGCCAGTAGTACCCCCTCTACGGGAGGCCCAGATACGCAGTATTTT.

CDR3 bases: TGTGCCACCAGTGATTGGCGCGCGGCTAACACCGGGGAGCTGTTTTTT. Translating gives CATSDWRAANTGELFF. V gene TRBV24-1 combines with J gene TRBJ2-2; D uncertain. V was trimmed by 2 bases and J by 2 bases, leaving 11 bases between them. The CDR3 has 16 residues. CDR1 and CDR2 from the germline V gene are KGHDR and SFDVKD.

V and J are TRBV4-2 and TRBJ2-1; D remains ambiguous. V was pared by 0 bases and J by 6 bases, with 9 bases between. The CDR3 extends over 14 amino acids. Germline V gene lookup returns CDR1 LGHNA and CDR2 YNFKEQ. The CDR3 coding sequence is TGTGCCAGCAGCCAAGATCACGAGTTCAATGAGCAGTTCTTC. Translating it yields CASSQDHEFNEQFF.

The V call is TRBV13, the J call TRBJ2-1; 12 bases line up with TRBD2. The V and J ends lost 5 bases and 9 bases, in that order; junction bases with no gene match: 14. The length of the CDR3 is 17 residues. From germline, CDR1 is PRHDT and CDR2 FYEKMQ (reference sequence). The CDR3: CASSDRVTSGRRSEQFF. As DNA, the CDR3 is TGTGCCAGCAGCGACAGGGTGACTAGCGGGAGACGCAGTGAGCAGTTCTTC.

This clonotype was picked up a small number of times. CDR3 sequence reads: CASSPRWGGGYYGYTF. CDR3 DNA sequence: TGTGCCAGCAGCCCAAGATGGGGAGGGGGCTACTATGGCTACACCTTC. This chain joins TRBV9 and TRBJ1-2; 7 bases fit TRBD1. The CDR3 spans 16 residues. V shed 4 bases and J 3 bases; nucleotides not matched to a gene: 12. Germline CDR1 is SGDLS and CDR2 is YYNGEE.

The V gene is TRBV27, the J gene TRBJ2-7; 10 bases line up with TRBD1. The trim removed 5 bases at V and 2 bases at J, leaving 6 bases unmatched. Per germline, CDR1 MNHEY and CDR2 SMNVEV (reference sequence). This CDR3 region has 15 residues. CDR3 region: CASSLLDRGAYEQYF. The CDR3 DNA is TGTGCCAGCAGTCTCCTGGACAGGGGGGCCTACGAGCAGTACTTC.

There are a few counts of this clonotype. The chain links TRBV11-1 to TRBJ2-5, with D possibly being TRBD1 (5 bases). CDR1 and CDR2 from the germline V gene are SGHAT and FQDESV (reference sequence). Trimming removed 5 bases from V and 2 bases from J, with 9 bases in between. The CDR3 sequence is 13 residues long. Here the CDR3 reads CASSRDRQETQYF. CDR3 nucleotide sequence: TGTGCCAGCAGCCGTGACAGACAAGAGACCCAGTACTTC. The full variable domain, its missing parts supplied by reference TRBV11-1 and TRBJ2-5, is EAEVAQSPRYKITEKSQAVAFWCDPISGHATLYWYRQILGQGPELLVQFQDESVVDDSQLPKDRFSAERLKGVDSTLKIQPAELGDSAMYLCASSRDRQETQYFGPGTRLLVL.

The V call is TRBV12-3 or TRBV12-4, the J call TRBJ2-5; 9 bases map to TRBD2. The CDR3 spans 16 residues. Trimming at V came to 4 bases and at J to 4 bases, leaving 10 bases not matched to a gene. Written as DNA, the CDR3 is TGTGCCAGCAGTTCCCGGCTGGCGGGAGGGGGAGAGACCCAGTACTTC. Translated: CASSSRLAGGGETQYF.

This rearrangement joins TRBV6-5 to TRBJ2-7, with D unresolved. Deletions cut 7 bases from V and 5 bases from J, with 9 bases between. Per the germline V gene, CDR1 is MNHEY and CDR2 is SVGAGI. This CDR3 is 11 amino acids long. The CDR3 DNA reads TGTGCCAGCAAACGAGACGACGAGCAGTACTTC. Its protein product is CASKRDDEQYF.

DNA of the CDR3: TGTGCCAGCAGCTTATCCCTACTAGCGGGAGGGCCCCCTAGGCAGTTCTTC. This gives the protein CASSLSLLAGGPPRQFF. This chain uses TRBV11-2 with TRBJ2-1; 13 nucleotides align to TRBD2. V dropped 2 bases and J dropped 12; count of bases not matched to a gene: 13. The CDR3 is made up of 17 amino acids. The V gene's germline CDR1 is SGHAT and CDR2 FQNNGV.

This clonotype turned up a few times. The CDR3 region has the DNA TGCAGCGTTGAAGATTACCAGACTAGCGGGAGTACAGATACGCAGTATTTT. Translating it yields CSVEDYQTSGSTDTQYF. V is TRBV29-1 and J is TRBJ2-3; TRBD2 agrees at 12 bases. The ends lost 0 bases at V and 3 bases at J; junction bases unmatched: 7. This CDR3 has 17 residues. Germline-derived CDR1 and CDR2 are SQVTM and ANQGSEA.

This clonotype was detected a few times. The chain has TRBV9 and TRBJ2-3; TRBD1 might be the D (6 bases). Trimming removed 1 base at V and 6 bases at J, with 12 bases between. Germline V gene lookup returns CDR1 SGDLS and CDR2 YYNGEE. The CDR3 totals 14 residues. The CDR3 region has the DNA TGTGCCAGCAGCGTATACGCAGGGGCCGATACGCAGTATTTT. This sequence encodes CASSVYAGADTQYF.

CDR3 residues: CASSRPAGTNYEQYF. DNA for the CDR3: TGTGCCAGCAGCCGCCCAGCCGGGACAAACTACGAGCAGTACTTC. The V gene is TRBV28, the J gene TRBJ2-7; tentatively, D is TRBD1 (6 bases). Germline V CDR1 and CDR2: MDHEN, SYDVKM. The CDR3 extends over 15 amino acids. With 6 bases removed from V and 3 bases from J, the gap between germline ends came to 18 bases.

This clonotype was counted a few times. The chain combines TRBV18 with TRBJ2-5, with 8 bases lining up with TRBD1. The CDR3 spans 13 residues. Germline CDR1 reads KGHSH; CDR2 reads LQKENI. V trimming: 8 bases; J trimming: 3 bases; junction bases outside the gene matches: 5. The chain's CDR3 is CASTDRVEETQYF. CDR3 sequence (DNA): TGTGCCAGCACGGACAGGGTGGAAGAGACCCAGTACTTC.

There are a few counts of this clonotype. The J gene is TRBJ2-6, the V gene TRBV4-3, with D perhaps matching TRBD2 (7 bases). CDR1 and CDR2 from the germline V gene are LGHNA and YSLEER. Trimming cost V 4 bases and J 2 bases, with 18 bases left between them. This CDR3 contains 18 residues. CDR3 sequence: CASSRKIPGGPGANVLTF. The CDR3 DNA sequence: TGCGCCAGCAGCCGCAAAATCCCGGGGGGCCCTGGGGCCAACGTCCTGACTTTC.